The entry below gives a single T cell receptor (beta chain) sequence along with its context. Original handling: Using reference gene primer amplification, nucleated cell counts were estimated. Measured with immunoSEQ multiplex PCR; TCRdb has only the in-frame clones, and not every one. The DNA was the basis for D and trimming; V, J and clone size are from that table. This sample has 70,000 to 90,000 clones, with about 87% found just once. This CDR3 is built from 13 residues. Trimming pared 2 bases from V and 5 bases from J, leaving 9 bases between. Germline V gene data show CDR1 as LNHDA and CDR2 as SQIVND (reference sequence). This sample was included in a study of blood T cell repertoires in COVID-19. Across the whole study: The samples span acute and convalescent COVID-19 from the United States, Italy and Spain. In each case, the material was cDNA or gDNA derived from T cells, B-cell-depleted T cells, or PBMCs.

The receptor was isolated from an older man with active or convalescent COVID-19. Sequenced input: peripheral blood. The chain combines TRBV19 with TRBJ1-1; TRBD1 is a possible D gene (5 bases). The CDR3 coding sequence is TGTGCCAGTAGTATAACCCGGGGGACTGAAGCTTTCTTT. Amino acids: CASSITRGTEAFF.